This TCR beta chain came from a study of cytotoxic CD8 clonotypes in ibrutinib-treated CLL (dated by TCRdb to the early 2020s). With respect to the entire study: The cohort was composed of roughly ten relapsed/refractory and fewer than 16 treatment-naive patients; IGHV unmutated status was identified in 17 patients. Responses were partial in approximately 24 patients and complete in 2; after median around 65 months follow-up, around 15 stayed in remission and roughly twelve progressed. Response samples were obtained after a median of 12 months of treatment, with a range of about 6 to 36 months. Samples averaged approximately 250,000 productive templates and 94,082 productive rearrangements. Of the 90 or so participants in the trial, about two dozen had longitudinal samples available. Cryopreserved peripheral blood mononuclear cells were collected at three points: before therapy, at response, and at either sustained remission or disease progression. Every sample from remission and from progressive disease was obtained while the patients were still on ibrutinib. Results the study describes overall, beyond this receptor: Baseline clonality exceeded that of age-matched healthy donors and correlated strongly with circulating CD8+ T-cell counts. Lymph node repertoires were not examined, and the timing of sampling was not matched between patients in sustained remission and those whose disease progressed. Public clonotypes were found to be uncommon and were observed to contract or remain stable during treatment; the increase in clonality was shown to reflect expansion of private clonotypes at ibrutinib response. Clonality rose at ibrutinib response, remained stable during sustained remission, and dropped back toward baseline at progression.

Each clonotype received, on average, about 10x coverage in deep resolution sequencing performed on a MiSeq, where the target depth lay between 1 in 1 million and 1 in 200,000 T cells. The immunoSEQ hsTCRB Kit was used to generate the TCR beta libraries. As for the authors' bioinformatics: The data were analyzed with ImmunoSEQ Analyzer and ImmunoSEQ Data Assistant, and V, D and J gene assignments followed IMGT definitions. Clonality, which ranges from 0 to 1, was calculated by subtracting the normalized Shannon entropy of productive rearrangement frequencies from one. Public clonotype analysis was restricted to overrepresented clonotypes comprising at least 0.05% of each patient's repertoire. About a dozen repertoires from age-matched healthy donors, obtained from immuneACCESS, served as clonality controls. TCRdb limited this immuneACCESS table to in-frame rearrangements with V and J called. A share of clones is missing; checked studies link under half to unresolved V genes, and the rest is unexplained. The V and J calls and clone size were taken over from that table, and D and trimming were inferred from the DNA. Recorded for this sample are some 63,000 clones; 90% of them occurred a single time. 3% to 3.5% of the sample belongs to the ten largest clones.

Taken with the paper, the label for time point translates to: roughly 12 months on ibrutinib. For TCR beta library preparation, around 1.9 micrograms of genomic DNA were extracted from the cryopreserved PBMCs. Longitudinal blood samples from CLL patients on ibrutinib monotherapy were analyzed using high-throughput TCR beta sequencing. The patients were enrolled in a single-center, open-label phase 2 trial of ibrutinib monotherapy. A note on this clone: Its antigen remains undetermined. Per-base quality was not reported, and no clone a single base away is much larger than it.

V and J lose 7 bases and 0 bases, and a span of 4 bases separates them. The CDR3 measures 11 amino acids from cysteine to phenylalanine. Only the CDR3 region is kept as DNA, spanning 33 bases read in frame from base 1. The germline V gene (reference sequence) gives CDR1 as DFQATT and CDR2 as SNEGSKA. Sequencing used PBMCs, obtained after 12 months of ibrutinib treatment. The rearrangement joined TRBV20-1 to TRBJ1-3; the D gene cannot be named for sure. The receptor's source is a human donor with chronic lymphocytic leukemia. Read as DNA, the sequence is TGCAGTGTGACCTCTGGAAACACCATATATTTT. Its product reads: CSVTSGNTIYF.